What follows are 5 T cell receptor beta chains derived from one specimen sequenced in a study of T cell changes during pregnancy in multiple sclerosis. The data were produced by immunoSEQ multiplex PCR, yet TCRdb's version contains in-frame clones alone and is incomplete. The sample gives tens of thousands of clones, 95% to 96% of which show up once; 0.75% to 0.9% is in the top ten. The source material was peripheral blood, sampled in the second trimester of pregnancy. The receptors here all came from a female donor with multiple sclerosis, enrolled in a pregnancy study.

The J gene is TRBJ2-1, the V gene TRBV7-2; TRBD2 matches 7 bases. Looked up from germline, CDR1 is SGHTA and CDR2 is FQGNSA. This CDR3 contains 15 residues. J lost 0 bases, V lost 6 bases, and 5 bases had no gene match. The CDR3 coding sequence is TGTGCCAGCAGACCCCGGACTAGCTCCTACAATGAGCAGTTCTTC. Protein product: CASRPRTSSYNEQFF.

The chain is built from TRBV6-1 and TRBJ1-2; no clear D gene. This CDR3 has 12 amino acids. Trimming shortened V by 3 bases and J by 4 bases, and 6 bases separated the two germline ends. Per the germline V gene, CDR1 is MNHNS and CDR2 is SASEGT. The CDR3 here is CASSEETYGYTF. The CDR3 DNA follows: TGTGCCAGCAGTGAGGAGACCTATGGCTACACCTTC.

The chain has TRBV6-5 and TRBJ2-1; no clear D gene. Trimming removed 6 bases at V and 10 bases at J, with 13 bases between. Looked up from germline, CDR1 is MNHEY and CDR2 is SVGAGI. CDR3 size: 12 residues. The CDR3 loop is CASREQLGEQFF. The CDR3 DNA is TGTGCCAGCAGGGAACAGTTAGGAGAGCAGTTCTTC.

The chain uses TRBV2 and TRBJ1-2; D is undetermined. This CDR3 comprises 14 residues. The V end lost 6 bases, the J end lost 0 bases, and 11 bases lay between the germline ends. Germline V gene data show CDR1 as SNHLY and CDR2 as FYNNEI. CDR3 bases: TGTGCCAGCAGAGAACATGGAGCTAACTATGGCTACACCTTC. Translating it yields CASREHGANYGYTF.

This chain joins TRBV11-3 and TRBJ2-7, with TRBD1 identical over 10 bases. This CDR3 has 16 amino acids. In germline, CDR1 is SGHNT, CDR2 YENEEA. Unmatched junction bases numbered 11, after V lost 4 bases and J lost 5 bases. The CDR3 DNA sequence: TGTGCCAGCAGCTCGACCAAGGGGACAGGGGCCAACGAGCAGTACTTC. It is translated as CASSSTKGTGANEQYF.